These 32 T cell receptor beta chains share one sample of origin, sequenced in a study of T-cell reconstitution after alpha-beta-depleted transplantation in children (dated by TCRdb to 2016 to 2018). The label giving this sample's treatment or condition can be read as: allogeneic hematopoietic cell transplantation with graft depleted of TCRalphabeta T cells and CD19 B cells. Library construction relied on PCR. The run used an Illumina HiSeq 2500. To normalize quantification of the TCRbeta repertoire, the TCR libraries were built with molecular barcoding that relied on unique molecular identifiers. TCRdb redid the processing of the public reads, applying fastp at Q25 and MiXCR, and retained in-frame beta chains. One record per CDR3 amino acid sequence lists the most common genes and DNA. This sample has a few hundred thousand distinct CDR3 sequences in its table, and 9.5% to 13% of those were observed once. In total, the top ten clones hold roughly 7% of the sample.

The source was PBMCs, collected before TCRalphabeta/CD19-depleted stem cell transplant. The origin of the receptors is a boy under two years old with acute myeloid leukemia, due to receive a stem cell transplant.

The sample holds many counts of this clonotype. The chain combines TRBV5-1 with TRBJ2-7; 8 nucleotides match TRBD1. V shed 5 bases, J shed 3 bases, and the junction held 10 bases outside the gene matches. The CDR3 extends over 15 amino acids. CDR1 SGHRS and CDR2 YFSETQ come from the germline V gene. CDR3 DNA: TGCGCCAGCAGTCAGAATCCGGGACAGGTCTACGAGCAGTACTTC. Protein product: CASSQNPGQVYEQYF.

This clonotype was seen repeatedly, ten times or more. This sequence joins TRBV12-5 and TRBJ1-5; the D is unclear. Trimming took off 1 base at V and 2 bases at J, with 9 bases between the two ends. The CDR3 length is 15 residues. Germline lookup yields CDR1 LGHNT and CDR2 FRNRAP. The CDR3 sequence is CASGLGQSGNQPQHF. CDR3 nucleotide sequence: TGTGCTAGTGGTTTGGGCCAGAGCGGCAATCAGCCCCAGCATTTT.

In this sample, this clonotype turned up many times. The chain links TRBV5-6 to TRBJ2-1, with TRBD1 matching over 10 bases. Trimming cost V 5 bases and J 4 bases; bases outside gene matches: 9. The CDR3 has 16 amino acids. Germline lookup yields CDR1 SGHDT and CDR2 YYEEEE. CDR3 in DNA: TGTGCCAGCAGTCAGAGGACAGGGGGATTTTACAATGAGCAGTTCTTC. It translates to CASSQRTGGFYNEQFF.

V gene TRBV12-3 or TRBV12-4 combines with J gene TRBJ2-2, with no clear D. V gave up 6 bases and J gave up 6 bases, with 11 bases separating them. This CDR3 region has 13 residues. CDR3 nucleotides: TGTGCCAGCAGACCCGACCCACCCGGGGAGCTGTTTTTT. Translated, it gives CASRPDPPGELFF.

The sample holds many counts of this clonotype. This sequence joins TRBV20-1 and TRBJ1-2; no reliable D call. The CDR3 totals 11 residues. Per germline, CDR1 DFQATT and CDR2 SNEGSKA (reference sequence). The ends were cut back, 4 bases at V and 1 base at J, with 4 bases in the middle. CDR3 sequence reads: CSAKVNYGYTF. CDR3 DNA sequence: TGCAGTGCTAAGGTTAACTATGGCTACACCTTC.

The rearrangement joins TRBV20-1 to TRBJ2-1, with 12 bases aligning to TRBD1. Trimming removed 3 bases from V and 7 bases from J; junction bases left unmatched: 7. CDR1 and CDR2 (germline): DFQATT, SNEGSKA (reference sequence). This CDR3 has 15 residues. The CDR3 nucleotides are TGCAGTGCTAGGCCGGGACAGGGGGCGGGTAATGAGCAGTTCTTC. This codes for CSARPGQGAGNEQFF.

Concerning this clonotype: A much larger clone differs by one base, so this may be a read error. The genes are TRBV10-3 and TRBJ1-1; the D gene is possibly TRBD1 (6 bases). The V gene's germline CDR1 is ENHRY and CDR2 SYGVKD. The CDR3 is 13 residues long. V was pared by 6 bases and J by 4 bases, with 12 bases between. The CDR3: CAIRRHRATEAFF. The CDR3 DNA is TGTGCCATCAGGCGCCACAGGGCCACTGAAGCTTTCTTT.

In its sample, this clonotype was seen a few times. This chain joins TRBV27 and TRBJ2-7; D is ambiguous. The germline V gene encodes CDR1 MNHEY and CDR2 SMNVEV (reference sequence). Trimming removed 1 base at V and 7 bases at J, with 14 bases between. CDR3 size: 14 residues. The chain's CDR3 is CASSLFQPPSEQYF. DNA for the CDR3: TGTGCCAGCAGTTTATTTCAACCCCCTAGTGAGCAGTACTTC.

The CDR3 DNA reads TGTGCCAGCAGCTTAGCGCTGGTGCGCGGGAGTACCCACGAGCAGTACTTC. Translation gives CASSLALVRGSTHEQYF. The rearrangement joins TRBV7-9 to TRBJ2-7; TRBD2 agrees at 7 bases. The CDR3 spans 17 residues. J lost 5 bases, V lost 0 bases, and 13 bases had no gene match. Germline assignment: CDR1 SEHNR and CDR2 FQNEAQ (reference sequence).

This clonotype appeared a few times. J is TRBJ1-5 and V is TRBV7-2, with TRBD1 identical over 7 bases. CDR3 length: 15 amino acids. With 5 bases clipped from V and 4 bases from J, the junction kept 8 bases outside the gene matches. CDR1 and CDR2 from the germline V gene are SGHTA and FQGNSA. CDR3 bases: TGTGCCAGCAGCACCACGGGCAGGGGGAATCAGCCCCAGCATTTT. It is translated as CASSTTGRGNQPQHF. Drawing the rest from reference TRBV7-2 and TRBJ1-5, the complete variable domain is GAGVSQSPSNKVTEKGKDVELRCDPISGHTALYWYRQSLGQGLEFLIYFQGNSAPDKSGLPSDRFSAERTGGSVSTLTIQRTQQEDSAVYLCASSTTGRGNQPQHFGDGTRLSIL.

This clonotype was detected a few times. The J gene is TRBJ2-5, the V gene TRBV12-3 or TRBV12-4, with 13 bases that match TRBD2. The CDR3 has 15 residues. The J segment lost 1 base and the V segment lost 7 bases, leaving 3 bases of the junction unmatched. The CDR3 DNA reads as TGTGCCAGCAAGTGGACTAGCGGGAGCCAAGAGACCCAGTACTTC. Amino acid sequence: CASKWTSGSQETQYF.

This clonotype occurred a few times. The chain links TRBV7-9 to TRBJ1-6, with a weak D call TRBD1 (5 bases). From germline, CDR1 is SEHNR and CDR2 FQNEAQ (reference sequence). V was cut by 5 bases and J by 8 bases, with 13 bases left in between. The CDR3 sequence is 14 residues long. This CDR3 reads CASSPRDGDSPLHF. The CDR3 DNA sequence: TGTGCCAGCAGCCCAAGGGACGGGGATTCACCCCTCCACTTT.

At least ten counts were recorded for this clonotype. The chain combines TRBV25-1 with TRBJ1-2, with a tentative D call TRBD1 (6 bases). The CDR3 covers 16 residues. The V and J ends lost 4 bases and 5 bases respectively, with 20 bases between them. Germline V gene data show CDR1 as MGHDK and CDR2 as SYGVNS. CDR3: CASSAKGGGRPYGYTF. CDR3 nucleotide sequence: TGTGCCAGCAGTGCTAAAGGAGGGGGACGTCCATATGGCTACACCTTC.

The chain recombines TRBV6-2 or TRBV6-3 with TRBJ2-7; 8 bases are a match to TRBD1. The CDR3 is made up of 16 amino acids. Trimming removed 2 bases from V and 7 bases from J; junction bases left unmatched: 13. Looked up from germline, CDR1 is MNHEY and CDR2 is SVGEGT. CDR3 sequence (DNA): TGTGCCAGCAGTTACCCCGGGACAGGCCCCCAGGGAGAGCAGTACTTC. Its translation is CASSYPGTGPQGEQYF.

The chain employs TRBV27 and TRBJ2-3; maybe TRBD2 (6 bases). V was shortened by 4 bases and J by 0 bases, with 17 bases between the two germline ends. CDR3 length: 17 amino acids. CDR1 and CDR2 (germline): MNHEY, SMNVEV (reference sequence). The CDR3 region has the DNA TGTGCCAGCAGTTGGCTTTTGGCGGGGAGTAGCACAGATACGCAGTATTTT. It encodes CASSWLLAGSSTDTQYF.

Ten or more counts support this clonotype. The chain has TRBV7-3 and TRBJ2-3; 9 bases align to TRBD2. The V gene's germline CDR1 is SGHTA and CDR2 FQGTGA. The CDR3 loop spans 15 amino acids. The junction had 3 bases not matched to a gene; V was cut back by 5 bases and J by 0 bases. CDR3 bases: TGTGCCAGCAGCAAAAGCGGGAGGAGCACAGATACGCAGTATTTT. Residues: CASSKSGRSTDTQYF.

As concerns this clonotype: As the CDR3 is not closed by the conserved phenylalanine or tryptophan, this likely results from a read error. As DNA, the CDR3 is TGTGCCAGCAGCGGGGATTCACCCCTCCACTAT. It specifies CASSGDSPLHY. The chain links TRBV4-2 to TRBJ1-6; D unresolved. CDR1 and CDR2 (germline): LGHNA, YNFKEQ. With 5 bases removed from V and 8 bases from J, the gap between germline ends came to 4 bases. This CDR3 is 11 amino acids long.

This clonotype was recorded many times. The rearrangement uses TRBV28 and TRBJ1-1; tentatively, D is TRBD1 (6 bases). Trimming stripped 2 bases from V and 0 bases from J, with 13 bases between. The length of the CDR3 is 16 residues. Germline values: CDR1 MDHEN, CDR2 SYDVKM. CDR3 coding DNA: TGTGCCAGCAGTTTAGCAGGGGCCCTAATGAACACTGAAGCTTTCTTT. Encoded protein: CASSLAGALMNTEAFF.

The V and J genes are TRBV21-1 and TRBJ2-1; TRBD2 reflects the table's D call only, with no check against the DNA. TRBV21-1 is noted as a pseudogene. This CDR3 has 13 amino acids. CDR3 sequence: CAQGGGTYNEQFF. The DNA for the CDR3 is TGTGCCCAAGGCGGGGGGACGTACAATGAGCAGTTCTTC.

This clonotype has a count of ten or more. The chain uses TRBV7-8 and TRBJ1-4, with 9 bases lining up with TRBD1. CDR3 length: 14 residues. V trimming: 4 bases; J trimming: 4 bases; junction bases outside the gene matches: 1. Germline-derived CDR1 and CDR2 are SGHVS and FQNEAQ. In DNA, the CDR3 is TGTGCCAGCAGCTGGGGACAGGGTAATGAAAAACTGTTTTTT. Its translation: CASSWGQGNEKLFF.

This clonotype was detected many times. The rearrangement links TRBV7-2 to TRBJ2-2; 15 nucleotides agree with TRBD2. J gave up 4 bases and V 2 bases, and 5 bases lay outside the gene matches. Germline V gene sequence: CDR1 SGHTA, CDR2 FQGNSA. The CDR3 is 18 amino acids. Here the CDR3 reads CASSLTRTSGRATGELFF. CDR3 DNA sequence: TGTGCCAGCAGCTTAACGAGGACTAGCGGGAGGGCCACCGGGGAGCTGTTTTTT.

This clonotype was detected many times. V is TRBV5-1 and J is TRBJ1-6; 9 bases are shared with TRBD1. Trimming at V came to 0 bases and at J to 4 bases, leaving 5 bases not matched to a gene. The CDR3 loop spans 17 amino acids. The V gene's germline CDR1 is SGHRS and CDR2 YFSETQ. The CDR3 coding sequence is TGCGCCAGCAGCTTGGTCTCCGGGACAGGGTATAATTCACCCCTCCACTTT. Its translation is CASSLVSGTGYNSPLHF.

In its sample, this clonotype was seen many times. This chain connects TRBV12-3 or TRBV12-4 to TRBJ2-2; D gene unclear. This CDR3 region has 15 residues. Trimming removed 5 bases from V and 2 bases from J, with 12 bases in between. CDR3 in amino acids: CASSSRVLNTGELFF. The CDR3 nucleotides read TGTGCCAGCAGTAGCCGGGTCCTAAACACCGGGGAGCTGTTTTTT.

This clonotype has a count of ten or more. This sequence joins TRBV7-2 and TRBJ1-3, with 8 bases matching TRBD1. The CDR3 length is 15 residues. V dropped 0 bases and J dropped 5; count of bases not matched to a gene: 3. Germline-derived CDR1 and CDR2 are SGHTA and FQGNSA. Here the CDR3 reads CASSLADRGRNTIYF. CDR3 sequence (DNA): TGTGCCAGCAGCTTAGCCGACAGGGGAAGAAACACCATATATTTT.

This clonotype came up once. The rearrangement uses TRBV11-2 and TRBJ1-1, with 8 bases matching TRBD1. Germline V CDR1 and CDR2: SGHAT, FQNNGV. With V trimmed by 5 bases and J by 1 base, 6 bases remained unmatched. This CDR3 comprises 15 residues. The CDR3 DNA is TGTGCCAGCAGCCCGAGACAGGGGAAGAACACTGAAGCTTTCTTT. Residues: CASSPRQGKNTEAFF.

This clonotype appeared many times. This chain links TRBV7-3 with TRBJ2-5; 10 nucleotides align to TRBD2. Germline V CDR1 and CDR2: SGHTA, FQGTGA. The CDR3 spans 14 residues. V dropped 5 bases and J dropped 4; count of bases not matched to a gene: 4. The CDR3 spells CASSRAGGPETQYF. As DNA, the CDR3 is TGTGCCAGCAGCCGAGCGGGAGGGCCAGAGACCCAGTACTTC.

This clonotype was detected many times. V is TRBV7-2 and J is TRBJ2-1; D is perhaps TRBD2 (7 bases). Germline-derived CDR1 and CDR2 are SGHTA and FQGNSA. The CDR3 extends over 15 amino acids. The ends were cut back, 4 bases at V and 0 bases at J, with 10 bases in the middle. The CDR3 protein is CASSSAGASYNEQFF. In DNA, the CDR3 is TGTGCCAGCAGCTCCGCGGGGGCCTCCTACAATGAGCAGTTCTTC. The full variable domain, its missing parts supplied by reference TRBV7-2 and TRBJ2-1, is GAGVSQSPSNKVTEKGKDVELRCDPISGHTALYWYRQSLGQGLEFLIYFQGNSAPDKSGLPSDRFSAERTGGSVSTLTIQRTQQEDSAVYLCASSSAGASYNEQFFGPGTRLTVL.

There are many counts of this clonotype. The chain is built from TRBV29-1 and TRBJ2-1; TRBD1 matches 7 bases. V was pared by 6 bases and J by 0 bases, with 8 bases of the junction left unmatched. From germline, CDR1 is SQVTM and CDR2 ANQGSEA. The CDR3 has 15 residues. The CDR3 is CSVLLTGPSYNEQFF. Written as DNA, the CDR3 is TGCAGCGTCCTACTGACAGGGCCCTCCTACAATGAGCAGTTCTTC.

This clonotype was recorded at least ten times. This sequence joins TRBV9 and TRBJ2-6; D gene unclear. The CDR3 loop spans 14 amino acids. Trimming took 0 bases from V and 4 from J, leaving 5 bases between them. From germline, CDR1 is SGDLS and CDR2 YYNGEE. The CDR3 loop is CASSVGAGANVLTF. CDR3 bases: TGTGCCAGCAGCGTAGGGGCAGGGGCCAACGTCCTGACTTTC.

The chain employs TRBV18 and TRBJ2-7, with 8 nucleotides matching TRBD1. Germline lookup yields CDR1 KGHSH and CDR2 LQKENI. This CDR3 has 16 residues. Losses at the gene ends were 1 base for V and 3 bases for J; bases not matched to a gene: 8. In DNA form, the CDR3 reads TGTGCCAGCTCACCACTCGCGACAGGGGTGAGCTACGAGCAGTACTTC. Protein product: CASSPLATGVSYEQYF.

This clonotype appeared many times. V gene TRBV7-3 combines with J gene TRBJ2-1, with 8 bases aligning to TRBD1. Per the germline V gene, CDR1 is SGHTA and CDR2 is FQGTGA. V was pared by 4 bases and J by 3 bases, with 5 bases of the junction left unmatched. This CDR3 is built from 15 residues. DNA of the CDR3: TGTGCCAGCAGCTCCACAGGGGGGAGCTACAATGAGCAGTTCTTC. Its translation: CASSSTGGSYNEQFF.

This clonotype was seen at least ten times. V usage is TRBV28 and J usage is TRBJ1-2; unclear D gene. Germline V lookup: CDR1 MDHEN, CDR2 SYDVKM. Trimming removed 2 bases at V and 2 bases at J, with 3 bases between. The CDR3 extends over 12 amino acids. In DNA form, the CDR3 reads TGTGCCAGCAGTTTAGGGAACTATGGCTACACCTTC. Amino acid sequence: CASSLGNYGYTF.